The 10 T cell receptor beta chains listed next were all sequenced from one sample in a study of T cell responses to AZD1222 COVID-19 vaccine. Assay: immunoSEQ multiplex PCR; the TCRdb copy retains only in-frame clones and omits some. The sample carries 120,000 to 150,000 clones, around 93% recorded once. The sample here was peripheral blood, taken on day 0 of AZD1222 vaccination. These receptors originate from an adult in good health.

This clone was observed a few times. The rearrangement links TRBV4-1 to TRBJ2-7, with a tentative D call TRBD1 (6 bases). CDR1 is MGHRA and CDR2 is YSYEKL in the germline V gene. The CDR3 is 14 amino acids. Trimming removed 0 bases at V and 8 bases at J, with 14 bases between. CDR3 sequence (DNA): TGCGCCAGCAGCCAAGAAGACAGGCCCACTCAGCAGTACTTC. This translates into CASSQEDRPTQQYF.

J is TRBJ2-5 and V is TRBV30; D may match TRBD1 or TRBD2 (6 bases each). The germline gives CDR1 GTSNPN, CDR2 SVGIG (reference sequence). The CDR3 runs 13 residues. V lost 0 bases to trimming and J lost 4 bases, with 9 bases between them. The CDR3: CAWSVGGPETQYF. CDR3 coding DNA: TGTGCCTGGAGTGTTGGGGGGCCAGAGACCCAGTACTTC.

V gene TRBV13 combines with J gene TRBJ1-2, with 10 bases lining up with TRBD1. The CDR3 totals 17 residues. From germline, CDR1 is PRHDT and CDR2 FYEKMQ (reference sequence). The junction had 8 bases not matched to a gene; V was cut back by 2 bases and J by 2 bases. CDR3 coding DNA: TGTGCCAGCAGCTTAACTGGATGGGGACAGGGGAACTATGGCTACACCTTC. Amino acids: CASSLTGWGQGNYGYTF. Variable domain in full (rest from reference TRBV13 and TRBJ1-2): AAGVIQSPRHLIKEKRETATLKCYPIPRHDTVYWYQQGPGQDPQFLISFYEKMQSDKGSIPDRFSAQQFSDYHSELNMSSLELGDSALYFCASSLTGWGQGNYGYTFGSGTRLTVV.

The chain joins TRBV29-1 to TRBJ2-7; D unresolved. This CDR3 has 14 residues. CDR1 and CDR2 (germline): SQVTM, ANQGSEA. The ends were cut back, 4 bases at V and 5 bases at J, with 18 bases in the middle. Written as DNA, the CDR3 is TGCAGCGTTGTCCCTCGACCAACCCCCCACGAGCAGTACTTC. It yields the protein CSVVPRPTPHEQYF.

The chain has TRBV4-1 and TRBJ2-1; D gene unclear. The germline CDR1 and CDR2 sequences are MGHRA and YSYEKL. The CDR3 totals 15 residues. Between the trimmed V and J ends, which lost 4 bases and 3 bases, there was a span of 13 bases. The CDR3 protein is CASSRWGPNYNEQFF. The CDR3 coding sequence is TGCGCCAGCAGCCGCTGGGGTCCAAACTACAATGAGCAGTTCTTC.

The J gene is TRBJ2-1, the V gene TRBV11-3; D possibly corresponds to TRBD2 (6 bases). Germline V gene lookup returns CDR1 SGHNT and CDR2 YENEEA. With 3 bases removed from V and 8 bases from J, the gap between germline ends came to 11 bases. The CDR3 has 13 amino acids. CDR3 nucleotides: TGTGCCAGCAGCTTGGGGGGAAGCCATGAGCAGTTCTTC. It codes for CASSLGGSHEQFF. Looking up the rest from reference TRBV11-3 and TRBJ2-1 gives the full variable domain: EAGVVQSPRYKIIEKKQPVAFWCNPISGHNTLYWYLQNLGQGPELLIRYENEEAVDDSQLPKDRFSAERLKGVDSTLKIQPAELGDSAVYLCASSLGGSHEQFFGPGTRLTVL.

The chain is built from TRBV6-5 and TRBJ1-1; the D gene is possibly TRBD1 (5 bases). V was pared by 1 base and J by 2 bases, with 11 bases between. CDR3 length: 15 residues. The germline V gene has CDR1 MNHEY and CDR2 SVGAGI. The CDR3 DNA follows: TGTGCCAGCAGTTACTTTCAGGGAGGCAACACTGAAGCTTTCTTT. Translating it yields CASSYFQGGNTEAFF.

V and J are TRBV7-9 and TRBJ2-7; TRBD2 matches 12 bases. Germline assignment: CDR1 SEHNR and CDR2 FQNEAQ (reference sequence). V trimming: 4 bases; J trimming: 3 bases; junction bases outside the gene matches: 4. The CDR3 consists of 15 residues. The CDR3 spells CASSSTSGGFYEQYF. In nucleotides, the CDR3 is TGTGCCAGCAGCTCCACTAGCGGGGGGTTCTACGAGCAGTACTTC. Complete variable domain (other parts from reference TRBV7-9 and TRBJ2-7): DTGVSQNPRHKITKRGQNVTFRCDPISEHNRLYWYRQTLGQGPEFLTYFQNEAQLEKSRLLSDRFSAERPKGSFSTLEIQRTEQGDSAMYLCASSSTSGGFYEQYFGPGTRLTVT.

This chain joins TRBV2 and TRBJ1-4, with a weak D call TRBD1 (5 bases). The germline CDR1 and CDR2 sequences are SNHLY and FYNNEI. The CDR3 has 14 amino acids. Trimming shortened V by 6 bases and J by 10 bases, and 18 bases separated the two germline ends. CDR3: CASRVRDGAGKLFF. The CDR3 DNA reads TGTGCCAGCAGGGTCCGGGACGGGGCCGGAAAACTGTTTTTT.

The V call is TRBV27, the J call TRBJ2-7; D not resolved. The germline CDR1 and CDR2 sequences are MNHEY and SMNVEV (reference sequence). This CDR3 is built from 14 residues. V was pared by 3 bases and J by 0 bases, with 9 bases between. The CDR3 spells CASSLGGFSYEQYF. The DNA for the CDR3 is TGTGCCAGCAGTTTGGGCGGCTTCTCCTACGAGCAGTACTTC.